A selection of T cell receptor beta chains follows, all from one sample in a study of monozygotic twins with cystic fibrosis. Sequencing was performed with immunoSEQ multiplex PCR; in TCRdb, only in-frame clones are kept and a portion is missing. Of about 36,000 clones in the sample, 84% are singletons; the top ten hold under 2%. Input material: blood. The receptors shown here come from a girl under 10 years old with cystic fibrosis. CDR3s include the opening cysteine and the closing phenylalanine or tryptophan. Fields, in order: CDR3 protein, CDR3 DNA, D gene, clone size, J gene, V gene. A D gene is named only where the DNA matches it firmly. Expanded clones get a size class; other rows say once, few or many, or leave the size out.

CDR3 protein: CASSEQGVADTQYF
CDR3 DNA: TGTGCCAGCAGCGAACAGGGGGTGGCAGATACGCAGTATTTT
D gene: TRBD1
clone size: NA
J gene: TRBJ2-3
V gene: TRBV9

CDR3 protein: CASSYSRTGWLEQYF
CDR3 DNA: TGTGCCAGCAGTTACTCCCGGACAGGGTGGTTGGAGCAGTACTTC
D gene: TRBD1
clone size: once
J gene: TRBJ2-7
V gene: TRBV6-5

CDR3 protein: CASSRDELGTAF
CDR3 DNA: TGTGCCAGCAGCCGGGATGAGCTTGGCACGGCCTTC
D gene: NA
clone size: few
J gene: TRBJ1-2
V gene: TRBV11-2

CDR3 protein: CASSYKDSLDYGYTF
CDR3 DNA: TGTGCCAGCAGTTACAAGGACAGTTTGGACTATGGCTACACCTTC
D gene: NA
clone size: NA
J gene: TRBJ1-2
V gene: TRBV6-6

CDR3 protein: CASSGPNLGGNTEAFF
CDR3 DNA: TGTGCCAGCTCAGGACCCAACTTAGGGGGCAACACTGAAGCTTTCTTT
D gene: TRBD1
clone size: few
J gene: TRBJ1-1
V gene: TRBV18

CDR3 protein: CASTPGRTGTGYGYTF
CDR3 DNA: TGTGCCAGTACCCCGGGGCGGACAGGGACGGGCTATGGCTACACCTTC
D gene: TRBD1
clone size: NA
J gene: TRBJ1-2
V gene: TRBV19

CDR3 protein: CASSLERGHQETQYF
CDR3 DNA: TGTGCCAGCAGCTTGGAGAGGGGCCACCAAGAGACCCAGTACTTC
D gene: NA
clone size: NA
J gene: TRBJ2-5
V gene: TRBV5-4

CDR3 protein: CASGRTWSYNEQFF
CDR3 DNA: TGTGCCAGCGGACGGACGTGGTCCTACAATGAGCAGTTCTTC
D gene: NA
clone size: few
J gene: TRBJ2-1
V gene: TRBV25-1

CDR3 protein: CASSLEDRHEAFF
CDR3 DNA: TGTGCCAGCAGCTTAGAGGATCGACACGAAGCTTTCTTT
D gene: NA
clone size: NA
J gene: TRBJ1-1
V gene: TRBV7-6

CDR3 protein: CASSPKGADYGYTF
CDR3 DNA: TGTGCCAGCAGCCCCAAGGGGGCAGACTATGGCTACACCTTC
D gene: TRBD1
clone size: once
J gene: TRBJ1-2
V gene: TRBV5-4

CDR3 protein: CASSQGGRPFF
CDR3 DNA: TGTGCCAGCAGCCAAGGAGGGCGGCCCTTCTTT
D gene: NA
clone size: NA
J gene: TRBJ1-1
V gene: TRBV14

CDR3 protein: CASSSLTGDYGYTF
CDR3 DNA: TGCGCCAGCAGCTCGTTAACAGGGGACTATGGCTACACCTTC
D gene: TRBD1
clone size: NA
J gene: TRBJ1-2
V gene: TRBV5-1

CDR3 protein: CASSPLRSLRGYTF
CDR3 DNA: TGTGCCAGCAGCCCCTTGAGGAGCTTGAGAGGCTACACCTTC
D gene: NA
clone size: NA
J gene: TRBJ1-2
V gene: TRBV6-5

CDR3 protein: CAWSARNRVTNEKLFF
CDR3 DNA: TGTGCCTGGAGTGCCCGAAACAGGGTAACTAATGAAAAACTGTTTTTT
D gene: NA
clone size: NA
J gene: TRBJ1-4
V gene: TRBV30

CDR3 protein: CASSYSNRAGTGELFF
CDR3 DNA: TGTGCCAGCAGTTACTCGAACAGGGCGGGCACCGGGGAGCTGTTTTTT
D gene: NA
clone size: once
J gene: TRBJ2-2
V gene: TRBV6-5

CDR3 protein: CAIPGRGSGYTF
CDR3 DNA: TGTGCCATCCCGGGGCGTGGTTCTGGCTACACCTTC
D gene: NA
clone size: NA
J gene: TRBJ1-2
V gene: TRBV7-9

CDR3 protein: CASNRGNTEAFF
CDR3 DNA: TGTGCCAGTAACAGGGGGAACACTGAAGCTTTCTTT
D gene: TRBD1
clone size: NA
J gene: TRBJ1-1
V gene: TRBV19